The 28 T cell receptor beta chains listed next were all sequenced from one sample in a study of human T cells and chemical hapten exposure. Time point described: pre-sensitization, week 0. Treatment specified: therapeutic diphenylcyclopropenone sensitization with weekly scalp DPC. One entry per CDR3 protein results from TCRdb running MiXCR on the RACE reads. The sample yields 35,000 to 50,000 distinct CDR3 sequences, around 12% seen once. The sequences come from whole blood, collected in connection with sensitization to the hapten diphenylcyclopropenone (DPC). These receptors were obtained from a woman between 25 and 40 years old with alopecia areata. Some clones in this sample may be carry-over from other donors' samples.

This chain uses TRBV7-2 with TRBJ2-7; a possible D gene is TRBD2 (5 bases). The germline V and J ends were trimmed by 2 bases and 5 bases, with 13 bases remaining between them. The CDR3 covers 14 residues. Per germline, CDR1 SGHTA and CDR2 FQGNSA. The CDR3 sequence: CASSLFGLRDEQYF. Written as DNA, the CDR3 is TGTGCCAGCAGCTTATTTGGACTGAGGGACGAGCAGTACTTC.

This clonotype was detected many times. The CDR3 DNA reads as TGCAGCGTTGAGGGGGACGCAGATACGCAGTATTTT. It encodes CSVEGDADTQYF. The gene calls are TRBV29-1 and TRBJ2-3; D may correspond to TRBD1 or TRBD2 (5 bases each). This CDR3 is built from 12 residues. Trimming pared 3 bases from V and 4 bases from J, leaving 8 bases between. CDR1 is SQVTM, CDR2 ANQGSEA, per germline.

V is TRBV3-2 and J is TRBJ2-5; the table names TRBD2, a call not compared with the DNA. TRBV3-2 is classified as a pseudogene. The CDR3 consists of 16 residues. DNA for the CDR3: TGTGCCAGCAGCCAATATGCAGGGAGGGCAGGTGAGACCCAGTACTTC. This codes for CASSQYAGRAGETQYF.

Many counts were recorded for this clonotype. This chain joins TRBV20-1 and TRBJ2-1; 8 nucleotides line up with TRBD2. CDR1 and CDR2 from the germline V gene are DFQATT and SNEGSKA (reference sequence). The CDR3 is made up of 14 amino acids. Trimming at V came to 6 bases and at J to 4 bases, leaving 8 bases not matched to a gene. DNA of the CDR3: TGCAGTGCCATCGGGAGGGCCCTTTACAATGAGCAGTTCTTC. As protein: CSAIGRALYNEQFF.

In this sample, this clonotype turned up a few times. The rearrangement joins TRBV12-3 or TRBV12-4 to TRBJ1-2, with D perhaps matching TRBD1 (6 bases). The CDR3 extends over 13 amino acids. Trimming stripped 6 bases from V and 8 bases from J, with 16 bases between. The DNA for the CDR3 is TGTGCCAGCAGACAAGCAGGGGTACAAGGCTACACCTTC. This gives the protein CASRQAGVQGYTF.

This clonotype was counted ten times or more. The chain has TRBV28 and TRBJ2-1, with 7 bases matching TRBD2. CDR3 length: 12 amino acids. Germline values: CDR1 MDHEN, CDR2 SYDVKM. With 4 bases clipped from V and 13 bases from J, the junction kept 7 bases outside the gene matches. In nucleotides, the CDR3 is TGTGCCAGCAGTTCCTCCCGGGAGGCCCAGTTCTTC. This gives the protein CASSSSREAQFF.

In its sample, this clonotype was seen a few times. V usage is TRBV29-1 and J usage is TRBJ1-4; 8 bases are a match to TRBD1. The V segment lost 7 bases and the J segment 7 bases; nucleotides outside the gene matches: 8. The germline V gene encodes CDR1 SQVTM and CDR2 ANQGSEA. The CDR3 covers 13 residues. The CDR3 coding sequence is TGCAGCGCGAGGGCAGGGGGCGGTGAAAAACTGTTTTTT. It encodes CSARAGGGEKLFF.

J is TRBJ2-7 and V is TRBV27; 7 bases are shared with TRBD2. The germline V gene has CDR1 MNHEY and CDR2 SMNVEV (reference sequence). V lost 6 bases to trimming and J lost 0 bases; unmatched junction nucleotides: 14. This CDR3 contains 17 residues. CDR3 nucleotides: TGTGCCAGCAGCGAGGAACAAAGCGGGATACGCTCCTACGAGCAGTACTTC. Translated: CASSEEQSGIRSYEQYF.

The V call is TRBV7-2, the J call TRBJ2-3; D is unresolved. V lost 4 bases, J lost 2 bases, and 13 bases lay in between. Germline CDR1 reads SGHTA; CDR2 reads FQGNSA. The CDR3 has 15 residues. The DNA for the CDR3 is TGTGCCAGCAGCTCAGACTTGTTATTCACAGATACGCAGTATTTT. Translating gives CASSSDLLFTDTQYF.

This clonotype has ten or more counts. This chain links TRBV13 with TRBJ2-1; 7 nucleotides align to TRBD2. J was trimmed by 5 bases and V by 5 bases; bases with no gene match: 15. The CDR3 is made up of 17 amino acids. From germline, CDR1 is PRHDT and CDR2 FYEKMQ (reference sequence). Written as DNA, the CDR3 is TGTGCCAGCAGCCCCTCACGTAGGGCGGGAGACGACAATGAGCAGTTCTTC. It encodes CASSPSRRAGDDNEQFF.

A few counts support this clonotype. CDR3 sequence reads: CASSLSGHHNYGYTF. In nucleotides, the CDR3 is TGTGCCAGCAGCTTGTCGGGACATCATAACTATGGCTACACCTTC. The chain is built from TRBV5-5 and TRBJ1-2, with TRBD1 as a possible D gene (6 bases). Germline CDR1 is SGHKS and CDR2 is YYEKEE (reference sequence). V gave up 1 base and J gave up 1 base, with 11 bases separating them. The CDR3 is 15 residues long.

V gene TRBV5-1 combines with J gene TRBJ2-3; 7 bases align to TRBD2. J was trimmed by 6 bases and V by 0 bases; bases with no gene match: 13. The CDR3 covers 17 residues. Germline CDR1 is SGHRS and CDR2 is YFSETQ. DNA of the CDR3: TGCGCCAGCAGCTTGGCCTCTCTGGTAGCGGGTATGGATACGCAGTATTTT. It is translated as CASSLASLVAGMDTQYF.

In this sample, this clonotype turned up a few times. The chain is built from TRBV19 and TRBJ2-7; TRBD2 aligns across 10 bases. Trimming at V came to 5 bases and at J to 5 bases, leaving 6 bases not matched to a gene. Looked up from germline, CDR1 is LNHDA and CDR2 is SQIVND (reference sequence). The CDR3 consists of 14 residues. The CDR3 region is CASSGGLAGDEQYF. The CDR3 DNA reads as TGTGCCAGTAGTGGTGGGCTAGCGGGAGACGAGCAGTACTTC.

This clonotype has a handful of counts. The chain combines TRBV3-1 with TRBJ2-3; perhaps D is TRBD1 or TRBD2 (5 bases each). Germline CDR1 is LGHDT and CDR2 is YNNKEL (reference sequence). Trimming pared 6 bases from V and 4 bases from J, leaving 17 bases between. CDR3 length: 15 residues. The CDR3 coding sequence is TGTGCCAGCAGTGTAGTACCAGGGAGTCCAGATACGCAGTATTTT. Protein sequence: CASSVVPGSPDTQYF.

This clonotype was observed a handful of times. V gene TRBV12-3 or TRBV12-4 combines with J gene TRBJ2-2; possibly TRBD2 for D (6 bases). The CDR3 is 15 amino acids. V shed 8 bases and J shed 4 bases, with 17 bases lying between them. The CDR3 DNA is TGTGCCAGCTTCTCTCTGGGGGGAGGCACCGGGGAGCTGTTTTTT. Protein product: CASFSLGGGTGELFF.

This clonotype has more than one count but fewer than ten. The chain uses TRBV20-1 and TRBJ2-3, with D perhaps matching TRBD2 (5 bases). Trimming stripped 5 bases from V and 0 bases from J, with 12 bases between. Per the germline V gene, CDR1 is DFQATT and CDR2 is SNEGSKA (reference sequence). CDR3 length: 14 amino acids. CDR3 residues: CSAPGRGSTDTQYF. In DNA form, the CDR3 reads TGCAGTGCTCCCGGGCGCGGGAGCACAGATACGCAGTATTTT.

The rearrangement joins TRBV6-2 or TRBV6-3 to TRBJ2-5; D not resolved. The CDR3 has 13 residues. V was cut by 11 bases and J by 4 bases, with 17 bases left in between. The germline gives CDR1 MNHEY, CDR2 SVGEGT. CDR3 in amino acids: CACRRGSRETQYF. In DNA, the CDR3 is TGTGCCTGCCGCCGCGGATCAAGAGAGACCCAGTACTTC.

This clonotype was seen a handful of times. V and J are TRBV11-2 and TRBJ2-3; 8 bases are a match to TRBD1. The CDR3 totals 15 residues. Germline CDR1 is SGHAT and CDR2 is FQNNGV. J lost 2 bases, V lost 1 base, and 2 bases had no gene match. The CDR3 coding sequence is TGTGCCAGCAGCTTAGGACAGGGGATCACAGATACGCAGTATTTT. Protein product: CASSLGQGITDTQYF.

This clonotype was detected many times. The CDR3: CASSLLDYEQYF. The CDR3 nucleotides are TGTGCCAGCAGCTTATTGGACTACGAGCAGTACTTC. J is TRBJ2-7 and V is TRBV7-9; unclear D gene. Trimming pared 2 bases from V and 3 bases from J, leaving 5 bases between. Germline-derived CDR1 and CDR2 are SEHNR and FQNEAQ (reference sequence). The CDR3 is made up of 12 amino acids. Full variable domain (remainder filled in from reference TRBV7-9 and TRBJ2-7): DTGVSQNPRHKITKRGQNVTFRCDPISEHNRLYWYRQTLGQGPEFLTYFQNEAQLEKSRLLSDRFSAERPKGSFSTLEIQRTEQGDSAMYLCASSLLDYEQYFGPGTRLTVT.

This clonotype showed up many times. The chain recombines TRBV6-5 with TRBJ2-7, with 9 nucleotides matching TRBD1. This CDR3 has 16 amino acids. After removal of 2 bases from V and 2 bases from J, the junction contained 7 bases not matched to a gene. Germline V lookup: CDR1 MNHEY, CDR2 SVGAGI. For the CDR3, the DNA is TGTGCCAGCAGTTACGGAGGGACAGGGACAACCTACGAGCAGTACTTC. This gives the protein CASSYGGTGTTYEQYF.

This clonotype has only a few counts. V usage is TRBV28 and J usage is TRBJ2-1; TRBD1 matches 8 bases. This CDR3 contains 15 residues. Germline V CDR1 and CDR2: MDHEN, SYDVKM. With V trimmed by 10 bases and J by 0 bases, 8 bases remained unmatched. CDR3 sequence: CAMERTGSSYNEQFF. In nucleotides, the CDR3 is TGTGCCATGGAAAGGACAGGGAGCTCCTACAATGAGCAGTTCTTC.

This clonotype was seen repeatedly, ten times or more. The CDR3 sequence is CASTTPGVYEQYF. In nucleotides, the CDR3 is TGTGCCAGCACCACCCCAGGCGTCTACGAGCAGTACTTC. The chain uses TRBV28 and TRBJ2-7; D gene uncertain. In germline, CDR1 is MDHEN, CDR2 SYDVKM. Trimming removed 7 bases at V and 3 bases at J, with 13 bases between. The CDR3 runs 13 residues.

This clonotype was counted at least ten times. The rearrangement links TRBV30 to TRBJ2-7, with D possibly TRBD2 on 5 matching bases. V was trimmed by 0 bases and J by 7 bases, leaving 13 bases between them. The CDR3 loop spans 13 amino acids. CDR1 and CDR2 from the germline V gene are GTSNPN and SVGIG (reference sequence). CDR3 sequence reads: CAWSVIGSGEQYF. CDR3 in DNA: TGTGCCTGGAGTGTGATTGGCTCGGGGGAGCAGTACTTC.

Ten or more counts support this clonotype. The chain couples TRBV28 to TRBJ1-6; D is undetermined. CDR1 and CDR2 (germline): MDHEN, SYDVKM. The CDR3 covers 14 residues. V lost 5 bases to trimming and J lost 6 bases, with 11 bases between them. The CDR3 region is CASSNRWGNSPLHF. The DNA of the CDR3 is TGTGCCAGCAGTAATCGCTGGGGTAATTCACCCCTCCACTTT.

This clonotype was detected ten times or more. Here the CDR3 reads CSASPTSGSNHEQFF. Written as DNA, the CDR3 is TGCAGTGCTAGCCCCACTAGCGGGAGTAACCATGAGCAGTTCTTC. The rearrangement uses TRBV20-1 and TRBJ2-1, with 11 nucleotides matching TRBD2. Germline V gives CDR1 DFQATT, CDR2 SNEGSKA (reference sequence). V was pared by 3 bases and J by 8 bases, with 9 bases of the junction left unmatched. The CDR3 extends over 15 amino acids.

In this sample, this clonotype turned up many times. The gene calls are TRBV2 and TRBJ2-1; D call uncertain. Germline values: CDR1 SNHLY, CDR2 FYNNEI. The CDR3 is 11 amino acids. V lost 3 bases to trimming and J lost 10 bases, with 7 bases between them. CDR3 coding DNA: TGTGCCAGCAGTGAGCGGCAGGAGCAGTTCTTC. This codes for CASSERQEQFF.

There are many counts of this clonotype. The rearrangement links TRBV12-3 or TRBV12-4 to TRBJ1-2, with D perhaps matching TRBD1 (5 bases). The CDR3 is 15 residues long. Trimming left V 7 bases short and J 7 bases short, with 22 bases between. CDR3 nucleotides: TGTGCCAGCACGTTGGGGGGGACGGAGGGACTTGGCTACACCTTC. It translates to CASTLGGTEGLGYTF.

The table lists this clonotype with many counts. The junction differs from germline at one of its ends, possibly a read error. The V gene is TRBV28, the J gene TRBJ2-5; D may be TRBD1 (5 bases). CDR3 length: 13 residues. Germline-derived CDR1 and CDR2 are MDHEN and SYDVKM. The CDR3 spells CVSSRVGQETQYF. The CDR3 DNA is TGTGTCAGCAGCAGGGTCGGGCAAGAGACCCAGTACTTC.